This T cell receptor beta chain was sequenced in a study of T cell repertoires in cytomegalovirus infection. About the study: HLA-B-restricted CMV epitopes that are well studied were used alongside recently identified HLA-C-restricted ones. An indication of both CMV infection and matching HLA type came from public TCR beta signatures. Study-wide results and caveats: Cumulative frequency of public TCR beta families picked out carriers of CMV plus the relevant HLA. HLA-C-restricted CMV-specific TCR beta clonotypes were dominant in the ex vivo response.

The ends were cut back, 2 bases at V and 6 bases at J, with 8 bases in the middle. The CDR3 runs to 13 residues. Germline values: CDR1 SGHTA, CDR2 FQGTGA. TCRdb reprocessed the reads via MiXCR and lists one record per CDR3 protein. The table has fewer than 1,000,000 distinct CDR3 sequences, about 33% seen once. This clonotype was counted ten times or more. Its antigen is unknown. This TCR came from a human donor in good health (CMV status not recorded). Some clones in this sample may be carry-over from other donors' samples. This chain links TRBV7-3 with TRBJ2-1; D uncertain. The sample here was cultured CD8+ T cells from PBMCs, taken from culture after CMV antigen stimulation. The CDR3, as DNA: TGTGCCAGCAGCTTAGAGTTGATCAATGAGCAGTTCTTC. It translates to CASSLELINEQFF.